This TCR beta chain was profiled in a study of T cell responses to AZD1222 COVID-19 vaccine. Across the whole study: Pooled samples include second doses given at about 4 or 12 weeks.

Findings and caveats of the study: Seropositive AZD1222 recipients at baseline numbered only five or six.

Profiling relied on immunoSEQ multiplex PCR, and the TCRdb table lists in-frame clones only, not all of them. The sample lists about 130,000 clones; just over 90% were seen once. Trimming stripped 2 bases from V and 10 bases from J, with 12 bases between. The CDR3 is 13 amino acids. Germline V lookup: CDR1 SGHAT, CDR2 FQNNGV. In regard to this clone: Its antigen is as yet unknown.

This chain links TRBV11-2 with TRBJ2-1, with D uncertain. This specimen consisted of peripheral blood, obtained on day 0 of AZD1222 vaccination. The TCR was taken from an adult in good health. This CDR3 is CASSLRPDREQFF. CDR3 sequence (DNA): TGTGCCAGCAGCTTAAGACCGGATCGGGAGCAGTTCTTC.